Listed here are 10 T cell receptor beta chains from one sample, sequenced in a study of identical twins (dated by TCRdb to the mid-2010s). Library preparation was by 5' RACE. TCRdb lists the instrument as Illumina HiSeq 2000. TCRdb handled the public reads itself, with Q25 trimming in fastp and clone calling in MiXCR, and kept productive beta chains. Each CDR3 protein appears once, grouped with its most common genes and DNA. Present in this sample are 470,000 or so distinct CDR3 sequences, 20% to 25% of which were seen just once. The ten largest account for roughly 2.8% of the sample. This sample was shared with a second study, whose subject was T cells expressing NK-cell markers.

Sequencing was done on a sample of CD4+ T cells sorted from blood. Every receptor here comes from a young woman in good health.

The chain recombines TRBV11-2 with TRBJ1-5, with D possibly being TRBD1 (5 bases). The germline V and J ends were trimmed by 6 bases and 7 bases, with 13 bases remaining between them. The V gene's germline CDR1 is SGHAT and CDR2 FQNNGV. The CDR3 spans 13 residues. This CDR3 is CASSTTGDQPQHF. CDR3 nucleotide sequence: TGTGCCAGCAGTACAACGGGGGACCAGCCCCAGCATTTT.

J is TRBJ2-7 and V is TRBV14; 11 bases align to TRBD2. The V and J ends lost 5 bases and 3 bases, in that order; junction bases with no gene match: 6. The CDR3 spans 15 residues. Germline assignment: CDR1 SGHDN and CDR2 FVKESK. The CDR3 DNA sequence: TGTGCCAGCAGCGAGACTAGCGGGACGTACTACGAGCAGTACTTC. Protein sequence: CASSETSGTYYEQYF.

This chain joins TRBV6-5 and TRBJ2-5; D is perhaps TRBD1 (6 bases). The CDR3 contains 12 residues. V gave up 9 bases and J gave up 5 bases, with 13 bases separating them. In germline, CDR1 is MNHEY, CDR2 SVGAGI. The DNA for the CDR3 is TGTGCCAGTCACGACAGGCGGGAGACCCAGTACTTC. This gives the protein CASHDRRETQYF.

This clonotype has more than one count but fewer than ten. The V call is TRBV5-5, the J call TRBJ1-2; D possibly corresponds to TRBD1 (5 bases). The CDR3 has 12 residues. Trimming removed 1 base at V and 6 bases at J, with 7 bases between. Germline V lookup: CDR1 SGHKS, CDR2 YYEKEE (reference sequence). CDR3 amino acids: CASSLQGDGYTF. CDR3 DNA sequence: TGTGCCAGCAGCTTGCAGGGAGATGGCTACACCTTC.

J is TRBJ2-7 and V is TRBV11-3; D is unresolved. The CDR3 sequence is 13 residues long. V was pared by 3 bases and J by 3 bases, with 9 bases between. Germline V gene data show CDR1 as SGHNT and CDR2 as YENEEA. The CDR3 coding sequence is TGTGCCAGCAGCTTTAGGCAAGACTACGAGCAGTACTTC. It codes for CASSFRQDYEQYF.

This clonotype has only one observation. V and J are TRBV25-1 and TRBJ1-2; tentative D call: TRBD1 (6 bases). Trimming took off 4 bases at V and 4 bases at J, with 10 bases between the two ends. Germline CDR1 MGHDK, CDR2 SYGVNS. CDR3 size: 13 residues. As DNA, the CDR3 is TGTGCCAGCAGTGGTGGGACACGCTATGGCTACACCTTC. This gives the protein CASSGGTRYGYTF.

This sequence joins TRBV4-3 and TRBJ1-2, with D tentatively TRBD1 (6 bases). The CDR3 has 14 amino acids. V was shortened by 0 bases and J by 3 bases, with 8 bases between the two germline ends. Per the germline V gene, CDR1 is LGHNA and CDR2 is YSLEER. The CDR3 sequence: CASSQEPGDYGYTF. The CDR3 DNA follows: TGCGCCAGCAGCCAAGAGCCAGGGGACTATGGCTACACCTTC.

This clonotype was counted between two and nine times. The chain employs TRBV3-1 and TRBJ1-1; 7 bases map to TRBD1. Unmatched junction bases numbered 8, after V lost 6 bases and J lost 4 bases. The CDR3 is made up of 14 amino acids. Germline loops: CDR1 LGHDT, CDR2 YNNKEL (reference sequence). The chain's CDR3 is CASSHTTGSTEAFF. The CDR3 DNA sequence: TGTGCCAGCAGTCACACGACAGGGAGCACTGAAGCTTTCTTT.

This clonotype turned up a few times. The chain links TRBV6-1 to TRBJ2-7, with 7 bases lining up with TRBD1. The CDR3 contains 14 residues. The germline gives CDR1 MNHNS, CDR2 SASEGT. V shed 6 bases, J shed 3 bases, and the junction held 8 bases outside the gene matches. CDR3 protein: CASRLTGTYYEQYF. The DNA for the CDR3 is TGTGCCAGCAGGCTGACAGGGACGTACTACGAGCAGTACTTC.

This clonotype has a handful of counts. J is TRBJ1-4 and V is TRBV15, with a weak D call TRBD1 (6 bases). The CDR3 has 21 residues. Germline lookup yields CDR1 LNHNV and CDR2 YYDKDF (reference sequence). The germline V and J ends were trimmed by 1 base and 0 bases, with 24 bases remaining between them. CDR3 in DNA: TGTGCCACCAGCAGAGGCCCCACCTTTACGACAGGACTTGCAACTAATGAAAAACTGTTTTTT. It translates to CATSRGPTFTTGLATNEKLFF.